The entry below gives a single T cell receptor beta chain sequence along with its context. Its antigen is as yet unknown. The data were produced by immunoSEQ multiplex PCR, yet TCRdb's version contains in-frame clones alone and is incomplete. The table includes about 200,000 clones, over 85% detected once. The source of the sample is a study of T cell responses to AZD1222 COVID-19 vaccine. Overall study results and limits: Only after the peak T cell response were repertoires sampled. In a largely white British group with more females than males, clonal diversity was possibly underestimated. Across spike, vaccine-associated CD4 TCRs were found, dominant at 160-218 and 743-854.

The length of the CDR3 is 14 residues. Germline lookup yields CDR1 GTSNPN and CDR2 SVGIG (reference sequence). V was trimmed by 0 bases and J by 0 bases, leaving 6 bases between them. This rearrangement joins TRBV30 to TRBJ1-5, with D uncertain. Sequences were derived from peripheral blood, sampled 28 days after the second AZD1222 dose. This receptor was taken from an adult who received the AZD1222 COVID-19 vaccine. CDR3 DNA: TGTGCCTGGAGTGTGCAGCATAGCAATCAGCCCCAGCATTTT. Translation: CAWSVQHSNQPQHF.